A selection of T cell receptor beta chains follows, all from one sample in a study of molecular identifiers for immune sequencing clone quantification. MiXCR was run by TCRdb on the PCR reads, yielding one entry per CDR3 protein. The sample has some 650,000 distinct CDR3 sequences; just under 20% are singletons. The sequenced sample consisted of naive CD8+ T cells from blood, with Jurkat cell RNA spiked in. The receptors shown here come from a human donor in good health. Some libraries in this study had Jurkat cell RNA spiked in. CDR3s include the opening cysteine and the closing phenylalanine or tryptophan. The order of the fields is V gene, J gene, CDR3 length, clone size, D gene, CDR3 DNA, CDR3 protein. The D gene is left open where the match is weak. Clone sizes are given selectively: once, few, many, or a class where the clone is expanded.

TRBV19	TRBJ2-3	17	.	TRBD2	TGTGCCAGTAGTATCCTACTACTAGCGGGAGATCTAGATACGCAGTATTTT	CASSILLLAGDLDTQYF
TRBV6-6	TRBJ2-5	14	.	TRBD1	TGTGCCAGCAGTCCCGGGACAGGGGTGGAGACCCAGTACTTC	CASSPGTGVETQYF
TRBV5-4	TRBJ1-2	13	many	TRBD1	TGTGCCAGCAGCCCCAGGGGGCGTTATGGCTACACCTTC	CASSPRGRYGYTF
TRBV29-1	TRBJ2-3	14	many	TRBD1	TGCAGCGGGGGAACAGGGGTGGGCACAGATACGCAGTATTTT	CSGGTGVGTDTQYF
TRBV20-1	TRBJ2-7	14	many	TRBD1	TGCAGTGCTAGTGCAGGACAGGGAGACTACGAGCAGTACTTC	CSASAGQGDYEQYF
TRBV6-6	TRBJ1-4	14	many	.	TGTGCCAGCAGCTCAGGGGAGATCGGTGAAAAACTGTTTTTT	CASSSGEIGEKLFF
TRBV7-6	TRBJ2-7	17	many	TRBD1	TGTGCCAGCAGCTTAGCGCGTCCGGGACAGGGAAGCCACGAGCAGTACTTC	CASSLARPGQGSHEQYF
TRBV11-2	TRBJ2-3	15	.	TRBD1	TGTGCCAGCAGCTACAGGGGATGGGGCACAGATACGCAGTATTTT	CASSYRGWGTDTQYF
TRBV7-8	TRBJ2-5	19	many	TRBD2	TGTGCCAGCAGCTTAGCTGTTGGGTCTAGCGGATCGTACCAAGAGACCCAGTACTTC	CASSLAVGSSGSYQETQYF
TRBV7-9	TRBJ2-7	15	many	.	TGTGCCAGCAGCTTAGCGGGAGGCGACGTTACCGAGCAGTACTTC	CASSLAGGDVTEQYF
TRBV4-3	TRBJ2-2	15	.	.	TGCGCCAGCAGCCAAGATTCTCTGAACACCGGGGAGCTGTTTTTT	CASSQDSLNTGELFF
TRBV27	TRBJ2-7	13	many	TRBD2	TGTGCCAGGAATAGCGGGAGGACCTACGAGCAGTACTTC	CARNSGRTYEQYF
TRBV19	TRBJ2-3	13	many	.	TGTGCCAGTAGTATTTTCTCCCCAGATACGCAGTATTTT	CASSIFSPDTQYF
TRBV6-6	TRBJ2-1	17	many	TRBD1	TGTGCCAGCAGTTACCCGTCCAGTGGGACAGGGAGCAATGAGCAGTTCTTC	CASSYPSSGTGSNEQFF
TRBV30	TRBJ2-2	14	many	.	TGTGCCTGGAATAGTGAAGCGAACACCGGGGAGCTGTTTTTT	CAWNSEANTGELFF
TRBV11-2	TRBJ2-7	14	many	.	TGTGCCAGCAGCGCCCCGGGCACCTCCTACGAGCAGTACTTC	CASSAPGTSYEQYF
TRBV2	TRBJ2-5	17	many	.	TGTGCCAGCAGGGCCACCACTCCCCTCGTGGGGAGAGAGACCCAGTACTTC	CASRATTPLVGRETQYF
TRBV9	TRBJ1-4	17	.	.	TGTGCCAGCAGCCCCTTCGTAGGAACGGCAACTAATGAAAAACTGTTTTTT	CASSPFVGTATNEKLFF
TRBV28	TRBJ2-1	15	many	.	TGTGCCAGCAGTTTTAGAGGGCCGGCCCACAATGAGCAGTTCTTC	CASSFRGPAHNEQFF
TRBV10-2	TRBJ2-7	14	few	.	TGCGCCAGCAGTGAGTTAGCCGGGGTTATCGAGCAGTACTTC	CASSELAGVIEQYF
TRBV7-9	TRBJ1-6	15	few	.	TGTGCCAGCAGCTTAGTCGCCAGAAATAATTCACCCCTCCACTTT	CASSLVARNNSPLHF
TRBV4-1	TRBJ1-5	14	many	TRBD1	TGCGCCAGCAGCGGGACAGGGGGCTTGGGGTTTTTGCATTTT	CASSGTGGLGFLHF
TRBV6-2/TRBV6-3	TRBJ1-1	16	many	.	TGTGCCAGCAGTTACTACCGGGACCGAGTAAGTGATGAAGCTTTCTTT	CASSYYRDRVSDEAFF
TRBV20-1	TRBJ2-7	15	.	.	TGCAGTGCTAGAGCCCCAGGGGTGGTGAAATACGAGCAGTACTTC	CSARAPGVVKYEQYF
TRBV29-1	TRBJ2-2	13	many	TRBD1	TGCAGCGTGGGACAGGGTGCAACCGGGGAGCTGTTTTTT	CSVGQGATGELFF
TRBV23-1	TRBJ2-5	11	many	.	TGCGCCAGCAGTCAAAGAGAGACCCAGTACTTC	CASSQRETQYF
TRBV19	TRBJ2-5	14	.	.	TGTGCCAGTGGCTTGGGATCTAAACAAGAGACCCAGTACTTC	CASGLGSKQETQYF
TRBV20-1	TRBJ1-1	13	many	.	TGCAGAGCAGCGGACGGTCTGAACACTGAAGCTTTCTTT	CRAADGLNTEAFF
TRBV15	TRBJ1-5	15	many	TRBD1	TGTGCCACCAGCAGAGAGCGGACAGGAGTTAAGATCCAGCATTTT	CATSRERTGVKIQHF
TRBV5-6	TRBJ2-7	16	many	.	TGTGCCAGCAGCTTGGTTTCGGGCTACTTGGGAAGCGTGCAGTACTTC	CASSLVSGYLGSVQYF
TRBV24-1	TRBJ2-2	12	many	.	TGTGCCTCCAGGGGTAGCACCGGGGAGCTGTTTTTT	CASRGSTGELFF
TRBV13	TRBJ1-1	15	many	TRBD1	TGTGCCAGCAGCTCTTCAGGGGGCAGGAACACTGAAGCTTTCTTT	CASSSSGGRNTEAFF
TRBV12-3/TRBV12-4	TRBJ1-4	15	many	TRBD1	TGTGCCAGCAGTCGCACAGGGGATACTAATGAAAAACTGTTTTTT	CASSRTGDTNEKLFF
TRBV4-1	TRBJ2-7	16	.	TRBD2	TGCGCCAGCAGCCAAGATCTGGCGGGAGTCCTCTACGAGCGGTACTTC	CASSQDLAGVLYERYF
TRBV29-1	TRBJ2-7	13	.	.	TGCAGCGTTGGTGGTTACAGCTCCTACGAGCAGTGCTTC	CSVGGYSSYEQCF
TRBV28	TRBJ2-3	16	many	TRBD1	TGTGCCAGCACCCTCCGGACAGGGGGTATAACAGATACGCAGTATTTT	CASTLRTGGITDTQYF
TRBV6-2/TRBV6-3	TRBJ2-3	16	few	TRBD1	TGTGCCAGCAGTTACCTACAGGGGGCTGAAGCAGATACGCGGTATTTT	CASSYLQGAEADTRYF
TRBV20-1	TRBJ2-4	12	many	.	TGCAGTGCTATCGGACACGGAAACATTCAGTACTTC	CSAIGHGNIQYF
TRBV19	TRBJ1-5	15	many	TRBD1	TGTGCCAGTAGTATAATGGGACAGGGATACCAGCCCCAGCATTTT	CASSIMGQGYQPQHF
TRBV7-2	TRBJ2-3	13	many	.	TGTGCCAGCAGCTTAGTTGTTCCAGATACGCAGTATTTT	CASSLVVPDTQYF
TRBV19	TRBJ2-1	15	.	TRBD2	TGTGCCAGTTGGGGGGGGACTAGCGGGTACAATGAGCAGTTCTTC	CASWGGTSGYNEQFF
TRBV4-3	TRBJ2-7	15	many	.	TGCGCCAGCAGCCAAGATTTTACAGCAAACTACGAGCAGTACTTC	CASSQDFTANYEQYF
TRBV7-9	TRBJ2-7	13	many	.	TGTGCCAGCGCCCTTGGTCGGTCCTACGAGCAGTACTTC	CASALGRSYEQYF
TRBV19	TRBJ2-5	17	few	TRBD1	TGTGCCAGTAGTATGAATTCCTGGACAGGGGTGCGGGAGACCCAGTACTTC	CASSMNSWTGVRETQYF
TRBV9	TRBJ2-1	12	.	.	TGTGCCAGCAGCCCAGACGTGGGGGCGCAGTTCTTC	CASSPDVGAQFF